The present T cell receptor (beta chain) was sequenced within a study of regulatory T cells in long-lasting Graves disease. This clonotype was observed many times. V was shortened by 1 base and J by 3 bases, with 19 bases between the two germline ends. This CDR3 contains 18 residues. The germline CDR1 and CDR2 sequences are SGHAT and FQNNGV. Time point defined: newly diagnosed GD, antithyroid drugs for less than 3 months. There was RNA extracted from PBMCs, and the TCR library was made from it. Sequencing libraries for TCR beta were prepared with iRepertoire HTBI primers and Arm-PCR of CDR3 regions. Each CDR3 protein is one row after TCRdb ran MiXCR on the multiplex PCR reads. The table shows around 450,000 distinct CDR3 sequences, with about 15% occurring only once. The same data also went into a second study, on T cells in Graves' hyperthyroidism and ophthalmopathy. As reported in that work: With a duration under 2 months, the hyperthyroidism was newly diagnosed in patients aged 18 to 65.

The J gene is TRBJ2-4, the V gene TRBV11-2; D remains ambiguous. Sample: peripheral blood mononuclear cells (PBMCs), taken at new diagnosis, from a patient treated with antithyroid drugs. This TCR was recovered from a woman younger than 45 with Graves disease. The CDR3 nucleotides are TGTGCCAGCAGCTTAGTTCCTTGGCATCTCGAAGGCAAAAACATTCAGTACTTC. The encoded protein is CASSLVPWHLEGKNIQYF.